The 17 T cell receptor beta chains presented below share a single source sample, sequenced in a study of cytomegalovirus exposure and HLA in healthy donors. With 60 Vbeta and 13 Jbeta primers, the PCR was carried out. The repertoire was sequenced with immunoSEQ multiplex PCR; TCRdb's copy has only in-frame clones and lacks some. The table has 200,000 to 250,000 clones, roughly 79% seen once; the top ten hold roughly 1.9%. The sample was PBMCs. These TCRs come from a man between 18 and 29 years old in good health and CMV-seronegative.

V usage is TRBV6-1 and J usage is TRBJ1-2; 12 nucleotides line up with TRBD1. In germline, CDR1 is MNHNS, CDR2 SASEGT. With V trimmed by 6 bases and J by 5 bases, 7 bases remained unmatched. The CDR3 has 15 residues. The CDR3, as DNA: TGTGCCAGCAGCTCCGGGACAGGGGGCTCGTATGGCTACACCTTC. It specifies CASSSGTGGSYGYTF.

V gene TRBV30 combines with J gene TRBJ1-2, with TRBD1 matching 7 bases. With 2 bases clipped from V and 4 bases from J, the junction kept 7 bases outside the gene matches. The V gene's germline CDR1 is GTSNPN and CDR2 SVGIG (reference sequence). The CDR3 runs 14 residues. For the CDR3, the DNA is TGTGCCTGGAGTCCCGGACAGGTGAGCTATGGCTACACCTTC. This codes for CAWSPGQVSYGYTF.

This clone occurred a few times. The chain recombines TRBV5-1 with TRBJ2-2; 7 bases match TRBD1. From germline, CDR1 is SGHRS and CDR2 YFSETQ. J gave up 0 bases and V 4 bases, and 6 bases lay outside the gene matches. The CDR3 is 16 amino acids. For the CDR3, the DNA is TGCGCCAGCAGCCCGCTAGGGACAGCGAACACCGGGGAGCTGTTTTTT. Translated, it gives CASSPLGTANTGELFF.

The chain is built from TRBV28 and TRBJ2-6; 9 nucleotides line up with TRBD1. The CDR3 covers 18 residues. Germline assignment: CDR1 MDHEN and CDR2 SYDVKM. The V and J ends lost 8 bases and 1 base, in that order; junction bases with no gene match: 12. The CDR3 sequence: CASGWGWDRESGANVLTF. CDR3 in DNA: TGTGCCAGCGGCTGGGGTTGGGACAGGGAGTCTGGGGCCAACGTCCTGACTTTC.

The gene calls are TRBV19 and TRBJ1-1, with D possibly TRBD1 on 5 matching bases. The V end lost 4 bases, the J end lost 1 base, and 10 bases lay between the germline ends. CDR3 length equals 14 residues. CDR1 is LNHDA, CDR2 SQIVND, per germline (reference sequence). The CDR3 is CASSTGDKNTEAFF. In DNA, the CDR3 is TGTGCCAGTAGTACGGGGGATAAGAACACTGAAGCTTTCTTT.

The rearrangement joins TRBV7-9 to TRBJ1-1; possible D gene TRBD1, 5 bases. Germline CDR1 reads SEHNR; CDR2 reads FQNEAQ (reference sequence). The CDR3 is 16 amino acids. V dropped 5 bases and J dropped 5 bases, with 21 bases sitting between them. The CDR3 DNA reads TGTGCCAGCAGCCGACAACCGGGACTGTGGGGGACTGAAGCTTTCTTT. Residues: CASSRQPGLWGTEAFF.

This sequence joins TRBV6-6 and TRBJ2-1, with a weak D call TRBD2 (6 bases). The V end was cut by 2 bases, the J end by 4 bases, with 12 bases between. The CDR3 covers 15 residues. Germline CDR1 MNHNY, CDR2 SVGAGI (reference sequence). The CDR3 sequence: CASSYLSGDYNEQFF. The DNA for the CDR3 is TGTGCCAGCAGTTACCTTAGCGGAGATTACAATGAGCAGTTCTTC.

There are a few counts of this clone. This sequence joins TRBV11-2 and TRBJ2-3; 8 bases are a match to TRBD1. The CDR3 has 17 amino acids. Germline lookup yields CDR1 SGHAT and CDR2 FQNNGV. V lost 4 bases to trimming and J lost 6 bases; unmatched junction nucleotides: 15. CDR3 loop: CASSSEVGRGRRDTQYF. The CDR3 DNA is TGTGCCAGCAGCTCGGAGGTTGGCAGGGGGCGTCGTGATACGCAGTATTTT.

The gene calls are TRBV7-9 and TRBJ2-7; 9 nucleotides line up with TRBD1. CDR1 is SEHNR, CDR2 FQNEAQ, per germline (reference sequence). The CDR3 loop spans 14 amino acids. V lost 3 bases and J lost 6; bases outside the gene matches: 6. The CDR3 loop reads CASSFGTGISEQYF. CDR3 bases: TGTGCCAGCAGCTTTGGGACAGGGATTAGCGAGCAGTACTTC.

The chain uses TRBV5-1 and TRBJ2-2, with 7 bases lining up with TRBD2. Germline V gene lookup returns CDR1 SGHRS and CDR2 YFSETQ. The CDR3 consists of 15 residues. V was clipped by 5 bases and J by 0 bases; unmatched bases: 4. DNA for the CDR3: TGCGCCAGCAGGTCTAGCGGTACGAACACCGGGGAGCTGTTTTTT. This sequence encodes CASRSSGTNTGELFF.

This sequence joins TRBV9 and TRBJ2-1, with D hard to call. The length of the CDR3 is 14 residues. Trimming removed 0 bases from V and 5 bases from J, with 9 bases in between. Germline CDR1 and CDR2: SGDLS and YYNGEE. CDR3 loop: CASSVAGVNNEQFF. CDR3 coding DNA: TGTGCCAGCAGCGTAGCTGGAGTAAACAATGAGCAGTTCTTC.

V usage is TRBV28 and J usage is TRBJ2-2; D not resolved. The germline V gene encodes CDR1 MDHEN and CDR2 SYDVKM. Trimming cost V 6 bases and J 4 bases, with 15 bases left between them. The CDR3 contains 15 residues. CDR3 amino acids: CASSLLTPSTGELFF. The CDR3 coding sequence is TGTGCCAGCAGCCTCCTGACACCCTCCACCGGGGAGCTGTTTTTT.

This sequence joins TRBV18 and TRBJ2-7; D gene unclear. Germline lookup yields CDR1 KGHSH and CDR2 LQKENI. This CDR3 contains 13 residues. Trimming removed 3 bases from V and 3 bases from J, with 9 bases in between. In DNA form, the CDR3 reads TGTGCCAGCTCACCGGTCTCAGGCTACGAGCAGTACTTC. Protein sequence: CASSPVSGYEQYF.

This chain links TRBV2 with TRBJ2-7, with TRBD2 as a possible D gene (6 bases). The V end lost 8 bases, the J end lost 7 bases, and 6 bases lay between the germline ends. The germline CDR1 and CDR2 sequences are SNHLY and FYNNEI. The CDR3 covers 9 residues. For the CDR3, the DNA is TGTGCCAGCGGGGGGGAGCAGTACTTC. This sequence encodes CASGGEQYF.

This sequence joins TRBV6-1 and TRBJ2-5, with 10 bases identical to TRBD1. The germline V gene has CDR1 MNHNS and CDR2 SASEGT. This CDR3 contains 15 residues. J was trimmed by 4 bases and V by 1 base; bases with no gene match: 3. As DNA, the CDR3 is TGTGCCAGCAGTGAAGGGGGGGACAGGGGAGAGACCCAGTACTTC. Translated, it gives CASSEGGDRGETQYF.

This clone was detected a few times. The V call is TRBV6-5, the J call TRBJ2-5; D perhaps matches TRBD2 (6 bases). The germline V gene encodes CDR1 MNHEY and CDR2 SVGAGI. The length of the CDR3 is 15 residues. With 0 bases removed from V and 5 bases from J, the gap between germline ends came to 13 bases. As DNA, the CDR3 is TGTGCCAGCAGTTACTCGGAGGGGAAAGAGGAGACCCAGTACTTC. It yields the protein CASSYSEGKEETQYF.

This sequence joins TRBV7-2 and TRBJ2-1; 9 bases line up with TRBD2. The CDR3 covers 15 residues. Germline loops: CDR1 SGHTA, CDR2 FQGNSA. V lost 5 bases, J lost 3 bases, and 5 bases stayed unmatched. The CDR3: CASSPQREVYNEQFF. The CDR3, as DNA: TGTGCCAGCAGCCCCCAGCGGGAGGTCTACAATGAGCAGTTCTTC.